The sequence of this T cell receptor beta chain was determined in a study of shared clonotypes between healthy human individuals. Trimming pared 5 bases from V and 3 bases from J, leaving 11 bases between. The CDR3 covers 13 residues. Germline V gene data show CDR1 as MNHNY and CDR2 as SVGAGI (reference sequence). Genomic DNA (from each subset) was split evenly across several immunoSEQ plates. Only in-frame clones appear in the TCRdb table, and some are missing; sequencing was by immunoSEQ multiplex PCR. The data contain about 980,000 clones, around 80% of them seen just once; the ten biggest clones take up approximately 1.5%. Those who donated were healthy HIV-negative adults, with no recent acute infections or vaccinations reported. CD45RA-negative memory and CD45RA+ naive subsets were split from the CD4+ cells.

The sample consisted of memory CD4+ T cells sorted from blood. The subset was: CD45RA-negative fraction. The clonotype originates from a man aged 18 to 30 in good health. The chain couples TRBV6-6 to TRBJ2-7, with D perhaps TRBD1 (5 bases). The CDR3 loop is CASSPRQFYEQYF. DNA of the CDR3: TGTGCCAGCAGTCCTCGACAGTTCTACGAGCAGTACTTC.